This T cell receptor (beta chain) was captured in a study of blood T cell repertoires in COVID-19. Study background: Acute-phase and convalescent COVID-19 samples originated in the United States, Italy and Spain.

Per the study methods: Estimation of nucleated cell counts was performed using reference gene primer amplification. Sequencing used immunoSEQ multiplex PCR; TCRdb keeps in-frame clones, though not all of them. V, J and clone size are taken as reported in that table, and D and trimming were inferred from the DNA itself. The table includes under 75,000 clones, roughly 79% detected once. The CDR3 sequence is 12 residues long. CDR1 is ENHRY and CDR2 is SYGVKD in the germline V gene. Unmatched junction bases numbered 3, after V lost 10 bases and J lost 8 bases. Sample: peripheral blood. This clonotype was obtained from a woman of 80 years or more with active or convalescent COVID-19. This chain links TRBV10-3 with TRBJ1-6, with 9 bases fitting TRBD1. CDR3 region: CATGDRDSPLHF. The CDR3, as DNA: TGTGCCACCGGGGACAGGGATTCACCCCTCCACTTT.